Listed below are T cell receptor beta chains from one sample, sequenced in a study of T cells in Graves' hyperthyroidism and ophthalmopathy. TCRdb used MiXCR to reprocess the multiplex PCR reads, holding one entry per CDR3 protein. The sample contains under 350,000 distinct CDR3 sequences, 13% of which appear only once. Material for sequencing was blood. The origin of the receptors is a woman aged 25 to 45 with Graves' hyperthyroidism that later progressed to Graves' ophthalmopathy. The CDR3 runs from the conserved cysteine through the conserved F or W. Each record gives: V gene, clone size, D gene, J gene, CDR3 protein, CDR3 DNA. D genes are given only for firm matches. The size entry gives once, few, many or a size class.

>TRBV6-6|many|-|TRBJ2-5
CASSYSGVSETQYF
TGTGCCAGCAGTTACTCGGGCGTGTCGGAGACCCAGTACTTC
>TRBV10-3|few|TRBD1|TRBJ2-5
CAISAGQGTSTQETQYF
TGTGCCATCAGTGCGGGACAGGGGACGTCCACCCAAGAGACCCAGTACTTC
>TRBV6-1|many|-|TRBJ2-5
CASSPNLGVETQYF
TGTGCCAGCAGCCCTAATCTGGGGGTAGAGACCCAGTACTTC
>TRBV28|many|-|TRBJ1-2
CASSTPRSYGYTF
TGTGCCAGCAGTACCCCGAGATCCTATGGCTACACCTTC
>TRBV6-1|many|-|TRBJ1-6
CASRAGVGDNSPLHF
TGTGCCAGCAGGGCCGGGGTGGGGGATAATTCACCCCTCCACTTT
>TRBV10-3|many|-|TRBJ1-5
CAISENNQPQHF
TGTGCCATCAGTGAGAACAATCAGCCCCAGCATTTT
>TRBV20-1|many|TRBD2|TRBJ2-1
CSAPLLAGVGNEQFF
TGCAGTGCTCCATTACTAGCGGGAGTTGGCAATGAGCAGTTCTTC
>TRBV3-1|many|TRBD1|TRBJ2-7
CASSSRTGYEQYF
TGTGCCAGCAGCAGCCGGACAGGGTACGAGCAGTACTTC
>TRBV12-3/TRBV12-4|many|-|TRBJ2-5
CASTPDSSETQYF
TGTGCCAGCACCCCGGACAGTTCAGAGACCCAGTACTTC
>TRBV10-3|many|TRBD2|TRBJ2-5
CAISSSGSQETQYF
TGTGCCATCAGTTCGAGCGGGAGCCAAGAGACCCAGTACTTC
>TRBV7-2|many|TRBD2|TRBJ2-3
CASSLELAGGLTQYF
TGTGCCAGCAGCTTAGAACTAGCGGGAGGGCTTACGCAGTATTTT